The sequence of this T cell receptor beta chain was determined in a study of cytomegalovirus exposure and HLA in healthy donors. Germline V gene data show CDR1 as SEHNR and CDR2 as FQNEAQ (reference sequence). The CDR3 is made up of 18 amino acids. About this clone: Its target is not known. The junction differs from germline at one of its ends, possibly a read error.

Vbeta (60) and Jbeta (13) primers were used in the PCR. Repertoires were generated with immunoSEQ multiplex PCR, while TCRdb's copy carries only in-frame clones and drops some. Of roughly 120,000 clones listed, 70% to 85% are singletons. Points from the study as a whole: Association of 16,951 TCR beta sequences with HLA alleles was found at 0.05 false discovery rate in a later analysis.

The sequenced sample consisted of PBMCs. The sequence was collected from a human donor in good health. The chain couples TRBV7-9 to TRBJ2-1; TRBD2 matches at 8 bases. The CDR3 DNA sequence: TGTTCCAGCAGCTTAGTCTTTAATCTGGGCGGGAGGCCTAATGAGCAGTTCTTC. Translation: CSSSLVFNLGGRPNEQFF.